This T cell receptor beta chain is from a study of cytomegalovirus exposure and HLA in healthy donors. Study-level findings and limits: When a later analysis was performed, an Asian-associated ancestry cluster reportedly had fewer N-insertions than the 666-donor mean. The authors later found most CMV-associated TCR beta chains appeared HLA-restricted. Analysis was carried out at a later point, and it linked a missense DCLRE1C variant to TCR beta V- and J-gene trimming.

This clone has a single count. The antigen remains unidentified. Germline is not matched at one junction end, which may reflect a read error. CDR3 length: 14 amino acids. Germline CDR1 and CDR2: LNHNV and YYDKDF (reference sequence). Researchers ran the PCR with 60 Vbeta and 13 Jbeta primers. The assay was immunoSEQ multiplex PCR, and TCRdb's table has in-frame clones only and misses some. The repertoire holds 90,000 to 130,000 clones, with around 70% as singletons. The chain recombines TRBV15 with TRBJ1-2, with 9 bases aligning to TRBD1. This receptor was taken from a man aged 30 to 45 in good health and CMV-seropositive. Sequences were obtained from PBMCs. CDR3 coding DNA: TGTGCCACCAGCTTCGACAGGGGGGGCTATGGCTACCCCTTC. It is translated as CATSFDRGGYGYPF. The full variable domain, in which reference TRBV15 and TRBJ1-2 provide the parts outside the CDR3, is DAMVIQNPRYQVTQFGKPVTLSCSQTLNHNVMYWYQQKSSQAPKLLFHYYDKDFNNEADTPDNFQSRRPNTSFCFLDIRSPGLGDTAMYLCATSFDRGGYGYPFGSGTRLTVV.